Presented here are 10 T cell receptor beta chains from one specimen sequenced in a study of blood T cell repertoires in COVID-19. The protocol was immunoSEQ multiplex PCR, while the TCRdb copy is restricted to in-frame clones and leaves out a portion. The sample yields under 130,000 clones, under 90% seen once. The specimen sequenced was peripheral blood. The receptors were sampled from a human donor in a cohort sampled during active or convalescent COVID-19.

The V call is TRBV21-1, the J call TRBJ2-4; whether TRBD2, the table's D call, matches the DNA was not checked. TRBV21-1 is noted as a pseudogene. This CDR3 is 18 amino acids long. CDR3 residues: CASSSQRGTGIAKNIQYF. In nucleotides, the CDR3 is TGTGCCAGCAGCTCCCAGAGAGGGACTGGCATAGCCAAAAACATTCAGTACTTC.

V and J are TRBV5-6 and TRBJ2-7; the match to TRBD1 covers 12 bases. Looked up from germline, CDR1 is SGHDT and CDR2 is YYEEEE. The V gene end was trimmed by 4 bases and the J gene end by 3 bases; junction bases not matched to a gene: 5. This CDR3 is built from 15 residues. CDR3 amino acids: CASSLGQGAGYEQYF. In DNA, the CDR3 is TGTGCCAGCAGCCTGGGACAGGGGGCTGGCTACGAGCAGTACTTC.

Of note for this clone: The identical CDR3 is also encoded by other nucleotide sequences in the sample. The rearrangement uses TRBV5-1 and TRBJ1-1; no clear D. The CDR3 is 13 amino acids. V gave up 1 base and J gave up 1 base, with 5 bases separating them. CDR1 is SGHRS, CDR2 YFSETQ, per germline. The CDR3 nucleotides read TGCGCCAGCAGCTTGACAAGGAACACTGAAGCTTTCTTT. It codes for CASSLTRNTEAFF.

The chain is built from TRBV4-1 and TRBJ1-5; tentative D call: TRBD1 (6 bases). Between the trimmed V and J ends, which lost 4 bases and 5 bases, there was a span of 9 bases. Germline-derived CDR1 and CDR2 are MGHRA and YSYEKL. CDR3 length: 13 residues. CDR3 loop: CASSLPGDQPQHF. The DNA of the CDR3 is TGCGCCAGCAGCCTCCCAGGGGATCAGCCCCAGCATTTT.

The sample holds a few counts of this clone. V usage is TRBV5-1 and J usage is TRBJ1-2, with unresolved D. Germline V CDR1 and CDR2: SGHRS, YFSETQ. V was shortened by 1 base and J by 2 bases, with 12 bases between the two germline ends. There are 15 residues in the CDR3. CDR3 coding DNA: TGCGCCAGCAGCTTGAGAGACACAATCAACTATGGCTACACCTTC. This encodes CASSLRDTINYGYTF.

This chain connects TRBV27 to TRBJ1-1; D is possibly TRBD1 (6 bases). Trimming shortened V by 3 bases and J by 5 bases, and 10 bases separated the two germline ends. The CDR3 length is 13 residues. Germline V gene sequence: CDR1 MNHEY, CDR2 SMNVEV (reference sequence). In DNA, the CDR3 is TGTGCCAGCAGTTTGAACAGGGTGACTGAAGCTTTCTTT. Translation: CASSLNRVTEAFF.

The rearrangement links TRBV4-1 to TRBJ1-2; D not resolved. This CDR3 comprises 16 residues. CDR1 is MGHRA and CDR2 is YSYEKL in the germline V gene. V shed 0 bases and J shed 6 bases, with 17 bases lying between them. The CDR3 coding sequence is TGCGCCAGCAGCCAAGATTCCCGGGGTCGGCGGAATGGCTACACCTTC. This sequence encodes CASSQDSRGRRNGYTF.

The chain combines TRBV15 with TRBJ2-1; the D gene is possibly TRBD1 (6 bases). From germline, CDR1 is LNHNV and CDR2 YYDKDF (reference sequence). The germline V and J ends were trimmed by 8 bases and 9 bases, with 20 bases remaining between them. The CDR3 extends over 14 amino acids. The CDR3 nucleotides are TGTGCCACCGGGACCGGCTGGGGGCAGGTTGAGCAGTTCTTC. Protein product: CATGTGWGQVEQFF.

The rearrangement joins TRBV2 to TRBJ2-1, with TRBD2 matching 16 bases. J lost 7 bases, V lost 9 bases, and 6 bases had no gene match. This CDR3 comprises 15 residues. The V gene's germline CDR1 is SNHLY and CDR2 FYNNEI. The CDR3 DNA follows: TGTGCCAGGGGACTAGCGGGGGGGCTGATAAATGAGCAGTTCTTC. Its protein is CARGLAGGLINEQFF. The full variable domain, in which reference TRBV2 and TRBJ2-1 provide the parts outside the CDR3, is EPEVTQTPSHQVTQMGQEVILRCVPISNHLYFYWYRQILGQKVEFLVSFYNNEISEKSEIFDDQFSVERPDGSNFTLKIRSTKLEDSAMYFCARGLAGGLINEQFFGPGTRLTVL.

The rearrangement uses TRBV19 and TRBJ1-2; D perhaps matches TRBD1 (5 bases). The V end was cut by 8 bases, the J end by 8 bases, with 12 bases between. The CDR3 extends over 11 amino acids. Germline V lookup: CDR1 LNHDA, CDR2 SQIVND (reference sequence). The CDR3 is CASLDRYGYTF. CDR3 nucleotide sequence: TGTGCCAGTCTAGACAGATACGGCTACACCTTC. The variable domain in full, completed from reference TRBV19 and TRBJ1-2, reads DGGITQSPKYLFRKEGQNVTLSCEQNLNHDAMYWYRQDPGQGLRLIYYSQIVNDFQKGDIAEGYSVSREKKESFPLTVTSAQKNPTAFYLCASLDRYGYTFGSGTRLTVV.